This TCR beta chain emerged from a study of CD8 T cells in ankylosing spondylitis. TCRdb ran MiXCR on the 5' RACE reads and lists one entry per CDR3 protein. The sample shows 50,000 or so distinct CDR3 sequences, 7.4% of them seen only once. In this sample, this clonotype turned up a few times. The germline CDR1 and CDR2 sequences are SGHVS and FNYEAQ. The CDR3 loop spans 14 amino acids. V lost 4 bases to trimming and J lost 5 bases, with 14 bases between them. This TCR came from a female donor with ankylosing spondylitis or in good health (not recorded which). The chain combines TRBV7-6 with TRBJ2-5; D tentatively fits TRBD1 or TRBD2 (6 bases each). The material sequenced was blood, either unsorted or a sorted T cell fraction (not recorded which). DNA for the CDR3: TGTGCCAGCAGCTACAAAGGGGGGACGGAGACCCAGTACTTC. Translating gives CASSYKGGTETQYF.